This T cell receptor (beta chain) was observed in a study of CD8+ T cells in alopecia areata. Background on the study: Tofacitinib administration to treated patients was oral, at 5 to 10 mg twice daily. Severity of treated patients was scored by affected scalp percentage. Study-level results: It was less clear whether patients shared TCRs than it was in mice, possibly because of HLA. While tofacitinib was given, many expanded lesional clones persisted in scalp and blood.

With 6 bases clipped from V and 3 bases from J, the junction kept 4 bases outside the gene matches. Germline V gene lookup returns CDR1 MNHEY and CDR2 SVGAGI. The CDR3 is made up of 14 amino acids. RNA was extracted and reverse transcribed into cDNA as the sequencing template. Clones were read by immunoSEQ multiplex PCR, and TCRdb kept only the in-frame ones, dropping some. This table holds approximately 140,000 clones, 82% found once. Comments on this clone: The antigen remains undetermined.

Noted treatment: oral pan-JAK inhibitor, 5-10 mg twice daily. The material sequenced was CD8+ T cells sorted from blood, taken at week 4, from a patient treated with tofacitinib. The chain recombines TRBV6-5 with TRBJ2-1; TRBD2 matches 8 bases. The clonotype comes from a human donor with alopecia areata. The CDR3 DNA is TGTGCCAGCAGATTAGCGGGATACTACAATGAGCAGTTCTTC. Encoded protein: CASRLAGYYNEQFF.